The present entry profiles one T cell receptor beta chain with its context. The CDR3 loop spans 13 amino acids. CDR1 and CDR2 (germline): LGHNT, FRNRAP. V shed 7 bases and J 7 bases; nucleotides not matched to a gene: 8. The data stem from a study of OX40 agonist ivuxolimab in advanced cancers. Method: immunoSEQ multiplex PCR; TCRdb's copy keeps in-frame clones and lacks some. The sample includes about 50,000 clones, 85% to 90% of them seen just once. The sequences come from CD4+ or CD8+ T cells sorted from blood, collected in a trial of the OX40 agonist ivuxolimab. The TCR was taken from an adult with an advanced solid tumor such as melanoma, head and neck, liver or kidney cancer. V is TRBV12-5 and J is TRBJ1-1, with TRBD1 matching over 8 bases. CDR3 loop: CASALRGPLEAFF. CDR3 sequence (DNA): TGTGCTAGTGCCCTCAGGGGGCCTCTTGAAGCTTTCTTT.